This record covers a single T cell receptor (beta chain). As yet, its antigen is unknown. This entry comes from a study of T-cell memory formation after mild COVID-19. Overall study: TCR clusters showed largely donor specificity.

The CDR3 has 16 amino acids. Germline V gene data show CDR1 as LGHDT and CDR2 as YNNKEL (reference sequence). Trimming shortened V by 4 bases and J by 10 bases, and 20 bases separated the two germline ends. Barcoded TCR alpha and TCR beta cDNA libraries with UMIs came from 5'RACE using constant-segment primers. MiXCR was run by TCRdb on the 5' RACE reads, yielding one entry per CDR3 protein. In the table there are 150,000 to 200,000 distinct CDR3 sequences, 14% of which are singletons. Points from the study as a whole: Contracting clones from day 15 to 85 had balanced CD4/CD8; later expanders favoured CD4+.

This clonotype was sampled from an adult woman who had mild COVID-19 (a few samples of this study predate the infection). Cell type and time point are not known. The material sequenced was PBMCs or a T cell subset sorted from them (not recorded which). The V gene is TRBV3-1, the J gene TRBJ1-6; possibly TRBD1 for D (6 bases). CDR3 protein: CASSLRSGGAWSPLHF. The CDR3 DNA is TGTGCCAGCAGCCTCCGGTCGGGGGGCGCGTGGTCACCCCTCCACTTT. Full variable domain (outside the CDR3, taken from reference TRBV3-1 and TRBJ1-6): DTAVSQTPKYLVTQMGNDKSIKCEQNLGHDTMYWYKQDSKKFLKIMFSYNNKELIINETVPNRFSPKSPDKAHLNLHINSLELGDSAVYFCASSLRSGGAWSPLHFGNGTRLTVT.